One and the same sample provided the 7 T cell receptor beta chains below, sequenced in a study of blood T cell repertoires in COVID-19. Profiling relied on immunoSEQ multiplex PCR, and the TCRdb table lists in-frame clones only, not all of them. Altogether under 200,000 clones are present, 75% to 90% being singletons, with the ten largest covering roughly 9.2%. The sample taken for sequencing was peripheral blood. All receptors derive from a woman at least 80 years old with active or convalescent COVID-19.

V gene TRBV6-6 combines with J gene TRBJ2-7; 9 positions agree with TRBD1. Looked up from germline, CDR1 is MNHNY and CDR2 is SVGAGI (reference sequence). This CDR3 is 15 amino acids long. With 6 bases clipped from V and 4 bases from J, the junction kept 10 bases outside the gene matches. In DNA form, the CDR3 reads TGTGCCAGCAGCCCGAGGGGACAGGGCTTGTACGAGCAGTACTTC. It is translated as CASSPRGQGLYEQYF.

The chain employs TRBV6-6 and TRBJ1-1; 8 bases agree with TRBD1. Germline CDR1 is MNHNY and CDR2 is SVGAGI (reference sequence). The CDR3 has 13 residues. V lost 8 bases to trimming and J lost 1 base; unmatched junction nucleotides: 3. The CDR3 nucleotides are TGTGCCAGCGGTGGACAGGGGAACACTGAAGCTTTCTTT. Translation: CASGGQGNTEAFF.

In this sample, this clone turned up a few times. The gene calls are TRBV10-3 and TRBJ1-1, with 7 bases that match TRBD1. Trimming took 9 bases from V and 0 from J; bases not matched to a gene: 7. Germline CDR1 reads ENHRY; CDR2 reads SYGVKD. The CDR3 is 14 residues long. The CDR3 is CAIRQGEMNTEAFF. The DNA for the CDR3 is TGTGCCATACGACAGGGCGAGATGAACACTGAAGCTTTCTTT.

The chain carries TRBV7-9 and TRBJ2-3, with TRBD1 matching over 10 bases. In germline, CDR1 is SEHNR, CDR2 FQNEAQ (reference sequence). The CDR3 loop spans 15 amino acids. V dropped 5 bases and J dropped 6; count of bases not matched to a gene: 8. CDR3 sequence reads: CASSPGTGDADTQYF. In DNA form, the CDR3 reads TGTGCCAGCAGCCCCGGGACAGGGGACGCTGATACGCAGTATTTT.

The chain links TRBV6-6 to TRBJ1-1; 7 bases map to TRBD1. Trimming removed 7 bases from V and 0 bases from J; junction bases left unmatched: 8. This CDR3 comprises 15 residues. CDR1 and CDR2 (germline): MNHNY, SVGAGI (reference sequence). CDR3 sequence (DNA): TGTGCCAGCAAAACCGGGACAGAAATGAACACTGAAGCTTTCTTT. It codes for CASKTGTEMNTEAFF.

The chain has TRBV5-4 and TRBJ2-7; D possibly corresponds to TRBD2 (6 bases). There are 14 residues in the CDR3. V lost 1 base and J lost 3, with 11 bases in between. Germline-derived CDR1 and CDR2 are SGHNT and YYREEE (reference sequence). CDR3 sequence reads: CASSLNGGFYEQYF. CDR3 sequence (DNA): TGTGCCAGCAGCTTGAACGGGGGTTTCTACGAGCAGTACTTC.

V usage is TRBV7-8 and J usage is TRBJ2-6, with 7 nucleotides matching TRBD1. The germline CDR1 and CDR2 sequences are SGHVS and FQNEAQ. The CDR3 extends over 18 amino acids. Trimming cost V 5 bases and J 0 bases; bases outside gene matches: 10. CDR3 bases: TGTGCCAGCAGCCTGCACAGGGGTCGAAGCTCTGGGGCCAACGTCCTGACTTTC. It translates to CASSLHRGRSSGANVLTF. Using reference TRBV7-8 and TRBJ2-6 for the parts outside the CDR3, the full variable domain is GAGVSQSPRYKVAKRGQDVALRCDPISGHVSLFWYQQALGQGPEFLTYFQNEAQLDKSGLPSDRFFAERPEGSVSTLKIQRTQQEDSAVYLCASSLHRGRSSGANVLTFGAGSRLTVL.